A single sample gave rise to the 28 T cell receptor beta chains below, sequenced in a study of beta chain features in type 1 diabetes. Overall study findings and caveats: Among all four CD4+ subsets, Type 1 diabetes patients had TCRB CDR3s that were moderately but significantly shorter.

No antigen has been identified for these receptors. Since all of the isolated RNA was reverse transcribed, expressed TCRB transcripts were what got sequenced. The method was immunoSEQ multiplex PCR; TCRdb's version includes in-frame clones alone and lacks a portion of them. The profile shows 150,000 to 200,000 clones, 50% to 70% of them singletons. The material sequenced was naive CD4+ T cells from blood. The receptors were sampled from a man in his thirties or forties with type 1 diabetes.

The chain recombines TRBV29-1 with TRBJ1-5, with 11 positions matching TRBD1. The germline V gene has CDR1 SQVTM and CDR2 ANQGSEA. The CDR3 is 20 amino acids. V was clipped by 4 bases and J by 3 bases; unmatched bases: 20. The CDR3 DNA reads TGCAGCGTTGTCGAAAACGATAAGTGGACAGGGGGCGCCTCCAATCAGCCCCAGCATTTT. Protein product: CSVVENDKWTGGASNQPQHF.

In DNA, the CDR3 is TGTGCCAGCAGCGGTACCTCTTCCTCCTACAATGAGCAGTTCTTC. Translation gives CASSGTSSSYNEQFF. The gene calls are TRBV7-9 and TRBJ2-1; D gene ambiguous. This CDR3 region has 15 residues. The V end was cut by 5 bases, the J end by 0 bases, with 11 bases between. Germline values: CDR1 SEHNR, CDR2 FQNEAQ (reference sequence).

The chain recombines TRBV11-2 with TRBJ2-5; TRBD1 matches 11 bases. The V segment lost 0 bases and the J segment 5 bases; nucleotides outside the gene matches: 5. CDR3 length equals 16 residues. Germline-derived CDR1 and CDR2 are SGHAT and FQNNGV. This chain's CDR3 is CASSLDRTGGAETQYF. The CDR3 DNA reads TGTGCCAGCAGCTTAGATCGGACAGGGGGCGCGGAGACCCAGTACTTC.

The chain recombines TRBV19 with TRBJ2-2, with 8 bases lining up with TRBD1. Germline V lookup: CDR1 LNHDA, CDR2 SQIVND (reference sequence). Losses at the gene ends were 5 bases for V and 4 bases for J; bases not matched to a gene: 3. The CDR3 has 14 residues. CDR3 nucleotides: TGTGCCAGTAGTGTGGACAGGGCCACCGGGGAGCTGTTTTTT. Amino acid sequence: CASSVDRATGELFF.

The CDR3 sequence is CATSGWEGTEAFF. CDR3 in DNA: TGTGCCACCAGCGGCTGGGAGGGGACTGAAGCTTTCTTT. The gene calls are TRBV15 and TRBJ1-1, with D possibly TRBD1 on 5 matching bases. This CDR3 is built from 13 residues. Per germline, CDR1 LNHNV and CDR2 YYDKDF (reference sequence). Trimming left V 5 bases short and J 5 bases short, with 12 bases between.

The chain recombines TRBV29-1 with TRBJ1-4; no clear D. Between the trimmed V and J ends, which lost 4 bases and 1 base, there was a span of 13 bases. The V gene's germline CDR1 is SQVTM and CDR2 ANQGSEA. The CDR3 totals 15 residues. The CDR3 DNA is TGCAGCGTTGGCCCTCTAGGAGGAACTAATGAAAAACTGTTTTTT. It yields the protein CSVGPLGGTNEKLFF.

The CDR3 protein is CASSVEPGSGFPSDNEQFF. CDR3 sequence (DNA): TGTGCCAGCAGCGTAGAGCCGGGATCAGGTTTCCCTTCGGACAATGAGCAGTTCTTC. This chain uses TRBV9 with TRBJ2-1; possibly TRBD2 for D (5 bases). Trimming took 0 bases from V and 5 from J, leaving 24 bases between them. This CDR3 spans 19 amino acids. Looked up from germline, CDR1 is SGDLS and CDR2 is YYNGEE.

The chain combines TRBV29-1 with TRBJ2-5; TRBD2 might be the D (7 bases). The CDR3 has 13 amino acids. Per germline, CDR1 SQVTM and CDR2 ANQGSEA. V lost 4 bases to trimming and J lost 1 base, with 10 bases between them. The CDR3 protein is CSVGGGTQETQYF. CDR3 in DNA: TGCAGCGTTGGGGGGGGCACCCAAGAGACCCAGTACTTC.

The chain joins TRBV7-9 to TRBJ1-6; D is ambiguous. Germline CDR1 reads SEHNR; CDR2 reads FQNEAQ (reference sequence). The CDR3 consists of 14 residues. The V end was cut by 4 bases, the J end by 6 bases, with 10 bases between. Here the CDR3 DNA reads TGTGCCAGCAGCTGGGCGGGTACTAATTCACCCCTCCACTTT. It yields the protein CASSWAGTNSPLHF.

The chain recombines TRBV2 with TRBJ2-2, with D perhaps TRBD1 (5 bases). In germline, CDR1 is SNHLY, CDR2 FYNNEI. Trimming shortened V by 5 bases and J by 2 bases, and 12 bases separated the two germline ends. There are 15 residues in the CDR3. The CDR3 sequence is CASSFSDTNTGELFF. The CDR3 DNA sequence: TGTGCCAGCAGTTTTTCGGACACTAACACCGGGGAGCTGTTTTTT.

The chain employs TRBV29-1 and TRBJ2-1; unclear D gene. Germline V lookup: CDR1 SQVTM, CDR2 ANQGSEA. The germline V and J ends were trimmed by 6 bases and 8 bases, with 5 bases remaining between them. The CDR3 covers 9 residues. Written as DNA, the CDR3 is TGCAGCGTCGAGTATGAGCAGTTCTTC. Residues: CSVEYEQFF.

The chain links TRBV18 to TRBJ2-1, with 12 bases identical to TRBD2. The J segment lost 9 bases and the V segment lost 3 bases, leaving 6 bases of the junction unmatched. From germline, CDR1 is KGHSH and CDR2 LQKENI. This CDR3 has 15 amino acids. CDR3: CASSPWTSGVSEQFF. DNA of the CDR3: TGTGCCAGCTCACCCTGGACTAGCGGGGTGTCTGAGCAGTTCTTC.

The chain is built from TRBV9 and TRBJ2-6, with a weak D call TRBD1 (5 bases). V lost 2 bases to trimming and J lost 4 bases, with 10 bases between them. The CDR3 is made up of 15 amino acids. CDR1 and CDR2 (germline): SGDLS, YYNGEE. The CDR3 loop reads CASSVQGKGANVLTF. DNA of the CDR3: TGTGCCAGCAGCGTCCAGGGTAAGGGGGCCAACGTCCTGACTTTC.

J is TRBJ2-1 and V is TRBV7-8, with no clear D. Trimming took off 1 base at V and 7 bases at J, with 8 bases between the two ends. The CDR3 is 13 residues long. The germline gives CDR1 SGHVS, CDR2 FQNEAQ. DNA of the CDR3: TGTGCCAGCAGCTTAGACTGGTTAAATGAGCAGTTCTTC. Translated, it gives CASSLDWLNEQFF.

This clone was seen only a few times. The chain carries TRBV5-6 and TRBJ2-7, with D unclear. V was pared by 4 bases and J by 3 bases, with 8 bases between. The CDR3 extends over 12 amino acids. The germline CDR1 and CDR2 sequences are SGHDT and YYEEEE. CDR3 in amino acids: CASSVGNYEQYF. The CDR3 DNA is TGTGCCAGCAGCGTGGGAAACTACGAGCAGTACTTC. Together with reference TRBV5-6 and TRBJ2-7, the CDR3 gives the full variable domain: DAGVTQSPTHLIKTRGQQVTLRCSPKSGHDTVSWYQQALGQGPQFIFQYYEEEERQRGNFPDRFSGHQFPNYSSELNVNALLLGDSALYLCASSVGNYEQYFGPGTRLTVT.

V and J are TRBV29-1 and TRBJ1-1, with 7 bases matching TRBD1. CDR1 and CDR2 (germline): SQVTM, ANQGSEA. This CDR3 spans 12 amino acids. Losses at the gene ends were 7 bases for V and 4 bases for J; bases not matched to a gene: 6. In nucleotides, the CDR3 is TGCAGCGCGGGACAGCAGAGCACTGAAGCTTTCTTT. Encoded protein: CSAGQQSTEAFF.

This clone showed up just once. V is TRBV7-2 and J is TRBJ2-7, with D perhaps TRBD1 (6 bases). CDR1 SGHTA and CDR2 FQGNSA come from the germline V gene. V lost 1 base, J lost 2 bases, and 9 bases lay in between. The CDR3 is made up of 14 amino acids. CDR3 region: CASSLVDRAYEQYF. Here the CDR3 DNA reads TGTGCCAGCAGCTTAGTGGACAGAGCCTACGAGCAGTACTTC.

This clone turned up a few times. The chain is built from TRBV9 and TRBJ2-3; D is uncertain. This CDR3 has 13 residues. The germline V and J ends were trimmed by 3 bases and 0 bases, with 5 bases remaining between them. Germline V CDR1 and CDR2: SGDLS, YYNGEE. The CDR3 protein is CASSARSTDTQYF. The DNA for the CDR3 is TGTGCCAGCAGCGCCCGAAGCACAGATACGCAGTATTTT.

This clone was observed a handful of times. The chain joins TRBV9 to TRBJ2-7; D is undetermined. CDR1 is SGDLS and CDR2 is YYNGEE in the germline V gene. The CDR3 runs 14 residues. Trimming cost V 4 bases and J 5 bases, with 16 bases left between them. CDR3 coding DNA: TGTGCCAGCAGCCCGCACCCTCCAGTAAACGAGCAGTACTTC. Protein product: CASSPHPPVNEQYF.

In nucleotides, the CDR3 is TGTGCCGGAACTTGGAGCACAGATACGCAGTATTTT. It is translated as CAGTWSTDTQYF. The chain carries TRBV7-9 and TRBJ2-3; D uncertain. This CDR3 is built from 12 residues. Germline V lookup: CDR1 SEHNR, CDR2 FQNEAQ (reference sequence). V lost 11 bases and J 0 bases, leaving 9 bases between the germline ends.

The CDR3 protein is CAWARENPGELFF. The CDR3 DNA follows: TGTGCCTGGGCCCGGGAAAACCCCGGGGAGCTGTTTTTT. The chain combines TRBV30 with TRBJ2-2; D might be TRBD2 (5 bases). There are 13 residues in the CDR3. V was cut by 5 bases and J by 6 bases, with 13 bases left in between. The V gene's germline CDR1 is GTSNPN and CDR2 SVGIG (reference sequence). The full variable domain, its missing parts supplied by reference TRBV30 and TRBJ2-2, is SQTIHQWPATLVQPVGSPLSLECTVEGTSNPNLYWYRQAAGRGLQLLFYSVGIGQISSEVPQNLSASRPQDRQFILSSKKLLLSDSGFYLCAWARENPGELFFGEGSRLTVL.

The genes are TRBV29-1 and TRBJ2-2; D gene uncertain. The CDR3 covers 14 residues. The germline gives CDR1 SQVTM, CDR2 ANQGSEA. The germline V and J ends were trimmed by 7 bases and 0 bases, with 12 bases remaining between them. The CDR3 nucleotides read TGCAGCGGACGGCATGAAGCGAACACCGGGGAGCTGTTTTTT. This sequence encodes CSGRHEANTGELFF.

This clone was found once. The genes are TRBV7-2 and TRBJ1-1, with D uncertain. The CDR3 sequence is 13 residues long. The ends were cut back, 5 bases at V and 1 base at J, with 8 bases in the middle. The germline gives CDR1 SGHTA, CDR2 FQGNSA. CDR3 amino acids: CASSTTRNTEAFF. The CDR3 DNA follows: TGTGCCAGCAGCACCACTAGGAACACTGAAGCTTTCTTT.

The chain is built from TRBV5-1 and TRBJ2-3, with D possibly TRBD2 on 6 matching bases. Germline V lookup: CDR1 SGHRS, CDR2 YFSETQ. V dropped 8 bases and J dropped 2 bases, with 15 bases sitting between them. The CDR3 runs to 14 residues. The CDR3 bases are TGCGCCAGTTGGCCCGGGAGAACCACAGATACGCAGTATTTT. Its protein is CASWPGRTTDTQYF.

V gene TRBV6-6 combines with J gene TRBJ2-3; 8 positions agree with TRBD2. Germline-derived CDR1 and CDR2 are MNHNY and SVGAGI (reference sequence). Trimming cost V 6 bases and J 0 bases; bases outside gene matches: 5. CDR3 size: 15 residues. The CDR3 sequence is CASSPIAGSTDTQYF. For the CDR3, the DNA is TGTGCCAGCAGCCCAATAGCGGGAAGCACAGATACGCAGTATTTT.

The table lists this clone with a few counts. The rearrangement uses TRBV30 and TRBJ2-5; D is unclear. Trimming left V 4 bases short and J 5 bases short, with 11 bases between. CDR1 and CDR2 from the germline V gene are GTSNPN and SVGIG (reference sequence). The CDR3 is 12 amino acids. The CDR3 region has the DNA TGTGCCTGGAACACGGGTGCGGAGACCCAGTACTTC. This encodes CAWNTGAETQYF.

This chain links TRBV7-2 with TRBJ2-4; D remains ambiguous. The CDR3 has 14 amino acids. CDR1 and CDR2 from the germline V gene are SGHTA and FQGNSA. Trimming left V 0 bases short and J 7 bases short, with 10 bases between. CDR3 residues: CASSLAYGFNIQYF. CDR3 DNA: TGTGCCAGCAGCTTAGCGTACGGTTTCAACATTCAGTACTTC. Filled out from reference TRBV7-2 and TRBJ2-4, the complete variable domain reads GAGVSQSPSNKVTEKGKDVELRCDPISGHTALYWYRQSLGQGLEFLIYFQGNSAPDKSGLPSDRFSAERTGGSVSTLTIQRTQQEDSAVYLCASSLAYGFNIQYFGAGTRLSVL.

The V call is TRBV2, the J call TRBJ2-1; 8 bases agree with TRBD2. V was clipped by 4 bases and J by 5 bases; unmatched bases: 7. CDR1 and CDR2 (germline): SNHLY, FYNNEI. This CDR3 is 15 amino acids long. DNA of the CDR3: TGTGCCAGCAGTGCATCGGGACTAGACAACAATGAGCAGTTCTTC. The encoded protein is CASSASGLDNNEQFF.